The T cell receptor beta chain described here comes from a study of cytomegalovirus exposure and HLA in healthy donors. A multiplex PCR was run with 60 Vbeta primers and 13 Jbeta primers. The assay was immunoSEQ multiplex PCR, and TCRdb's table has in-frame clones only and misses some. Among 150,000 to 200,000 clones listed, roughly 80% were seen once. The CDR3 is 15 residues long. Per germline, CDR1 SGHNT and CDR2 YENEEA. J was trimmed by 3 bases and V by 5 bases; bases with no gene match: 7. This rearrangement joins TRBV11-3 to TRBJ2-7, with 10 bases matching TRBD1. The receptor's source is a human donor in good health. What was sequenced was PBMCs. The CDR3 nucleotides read TGTGCCAGCAGCACCAGGGACAGGGGATACTACGAGCAGTACTTC. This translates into CASSTRDRGYYEQYF.